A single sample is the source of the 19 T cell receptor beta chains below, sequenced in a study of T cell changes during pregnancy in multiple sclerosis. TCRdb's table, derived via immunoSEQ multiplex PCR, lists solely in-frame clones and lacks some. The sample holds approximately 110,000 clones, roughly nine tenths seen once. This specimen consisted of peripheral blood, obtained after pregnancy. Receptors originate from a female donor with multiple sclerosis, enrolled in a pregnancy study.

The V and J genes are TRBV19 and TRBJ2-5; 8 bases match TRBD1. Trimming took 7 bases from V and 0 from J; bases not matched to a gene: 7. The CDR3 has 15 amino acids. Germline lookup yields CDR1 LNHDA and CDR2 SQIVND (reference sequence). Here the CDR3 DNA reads TGTGCCAGTACGGGTGGGACAGGCTACCAAGAGACCCAGTACTTC. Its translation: CASTGGTGYQETQYF.

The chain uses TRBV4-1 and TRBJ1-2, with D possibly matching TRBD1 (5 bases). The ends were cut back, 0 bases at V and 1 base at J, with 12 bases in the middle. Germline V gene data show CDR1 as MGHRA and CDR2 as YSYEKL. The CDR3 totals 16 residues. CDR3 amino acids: CASSQDLVGGNYGYTF. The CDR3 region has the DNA TGCGCCAGCAGCCAAGACCTTGTGGGGGGTAACTATGGCTACACCTTC.

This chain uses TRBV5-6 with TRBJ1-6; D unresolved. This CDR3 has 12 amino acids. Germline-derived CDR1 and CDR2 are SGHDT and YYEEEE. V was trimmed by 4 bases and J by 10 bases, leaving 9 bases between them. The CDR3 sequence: CASSLRRSPLHF. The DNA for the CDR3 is TGTGCCAGCAGCCTTCGCCGGTCACCCCTCCACTTT.

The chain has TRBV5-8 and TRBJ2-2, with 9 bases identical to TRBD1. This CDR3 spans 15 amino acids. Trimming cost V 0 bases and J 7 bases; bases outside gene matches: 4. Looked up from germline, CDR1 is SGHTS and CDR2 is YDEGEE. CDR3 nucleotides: TGTGCCAGCAGCTTGGGGGACAGGGCAAACGGGGAGCTGTTTTTT. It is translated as CASSLGDRANGELFF.

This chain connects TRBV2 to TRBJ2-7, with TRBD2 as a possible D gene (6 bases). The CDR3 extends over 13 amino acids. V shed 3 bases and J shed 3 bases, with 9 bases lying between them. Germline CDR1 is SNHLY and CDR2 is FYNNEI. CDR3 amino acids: CASSDGTHYEQYF. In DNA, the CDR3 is TGTGCCAGCAGTGACGGGACTCACTACGAGCAGTACTTC. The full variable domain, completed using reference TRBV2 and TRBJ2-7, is EPEVTQTPSHQVTQMGQEVILRCVPISNHLYFYWYRQILGQKVEFLVSFYNNEISEKSEIFDDQFSVERPDGSNFTLKIRSTKLEDSAMYFCASSDGTHYEQYFGPGTRLTVT.

CDR3 sequence: CASSSRGDGNQPQHF. CDR3 sequence (DNA): TGTGCCAGCAGCTCCAGGGGGGACGGCAATCAGCCCCAGCATTTT. This chain joins TRBV13 and TRBJ1-5, with 7 bases matching TRBD1. Per germline, CDR1 PRHDT and CDR2 FYEKMQ (reference sequence). The CDR3 has 15 residues. J was trimmed by 2 bases and V by 4 bases; bases with no gene match: 5.

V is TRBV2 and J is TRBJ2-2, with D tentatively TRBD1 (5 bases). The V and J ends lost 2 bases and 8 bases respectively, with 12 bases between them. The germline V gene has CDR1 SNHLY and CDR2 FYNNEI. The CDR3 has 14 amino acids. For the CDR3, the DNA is TGTGCCAGCAGTGAACCTTCCAGGGCTGGGGAGCTGTTTTTT. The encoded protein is CASSEPSRAGELFF. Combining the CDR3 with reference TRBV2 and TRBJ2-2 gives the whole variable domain EPEVTQTPSHQVTQMGQEVILRCVPISNHLYFYWYRQILGQKVEFLVSFYNNEISEKSEIFDDQFSVERPDGSNFTLKIRSTKLEDSAMYFCASSEPSRAGELFFGEGSRLTVL.

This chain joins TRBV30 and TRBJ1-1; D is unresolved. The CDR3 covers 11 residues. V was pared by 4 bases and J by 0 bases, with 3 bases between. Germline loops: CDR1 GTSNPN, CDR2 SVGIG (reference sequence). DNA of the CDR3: TGTGCCTGGATCATGAACACTGAAGCTTTCTTT. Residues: CAWIMNTEAFF.

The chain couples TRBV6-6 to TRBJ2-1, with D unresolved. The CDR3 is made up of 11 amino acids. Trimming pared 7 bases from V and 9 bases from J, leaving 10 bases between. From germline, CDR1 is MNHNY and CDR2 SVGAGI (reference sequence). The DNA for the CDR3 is TGTGCCAGCAACCAGGCGCTTGAGCAGTTCTTC. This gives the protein CASNQALEQFF.

Here the CDR3 reads CASSALGGGDTEAFF. The CDR3 DNA is TGTGCCAGCTCGGCCCTCGGAGGGGGGGACACTGAAGCTTTCTTT. The chain joins TRBV18 to TRBJ1-1; weak D call: TRBD1 (6 bases). Between the trimmed V and J ends, which lost 6 bases and 3 bases, there was a span of 17 bases. This CDR3 is 15 amino acids long. Germline CDR1 and CDR2: KGHSH and LQKENI.

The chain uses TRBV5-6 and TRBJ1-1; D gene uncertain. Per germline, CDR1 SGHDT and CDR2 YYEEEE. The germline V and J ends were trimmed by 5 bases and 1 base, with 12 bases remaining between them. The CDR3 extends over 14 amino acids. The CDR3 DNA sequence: TGTGCCAGCAGTTCCGGGTCACCGAACACTGAAGCTTTCTTT. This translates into CASSSGSPNTEAFF. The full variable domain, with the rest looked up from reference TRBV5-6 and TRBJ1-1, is DAGVTQSPTHLIKTRGQQVTLRCSPKSGHDTVSWYQQALGQGPQFIFQYYEEEERQRGNFPDRFSGHQFPNYSSELNVNALLLGDSALYLCASSSGSPNTEAFFGQGTRLTVV.

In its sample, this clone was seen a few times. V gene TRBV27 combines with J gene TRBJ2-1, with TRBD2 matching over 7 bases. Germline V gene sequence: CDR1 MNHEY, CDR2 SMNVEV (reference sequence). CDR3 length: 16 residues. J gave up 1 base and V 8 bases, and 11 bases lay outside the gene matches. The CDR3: CASGFGGGGSYNEQFF. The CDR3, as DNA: TGTGCCAGCGGGTTTGGTGGCGGGGGTTCCTACAATGAGCAGTTCTTC.

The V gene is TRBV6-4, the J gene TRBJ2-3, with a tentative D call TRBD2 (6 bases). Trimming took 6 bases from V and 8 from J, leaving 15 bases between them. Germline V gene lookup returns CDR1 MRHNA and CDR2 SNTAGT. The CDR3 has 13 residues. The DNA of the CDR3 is TGTGCCAGCAGGCCGGGACTCCAAGGTACGCAGTATTTT. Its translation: CASRPGLQGTQYF.

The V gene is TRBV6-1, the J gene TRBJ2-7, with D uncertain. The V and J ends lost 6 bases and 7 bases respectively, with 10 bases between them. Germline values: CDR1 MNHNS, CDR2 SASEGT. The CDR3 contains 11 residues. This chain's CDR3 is CASRAMWEQYF. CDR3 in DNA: TGTGCCAGCAGAGCCATGTGGGAGCAGTACTTC.

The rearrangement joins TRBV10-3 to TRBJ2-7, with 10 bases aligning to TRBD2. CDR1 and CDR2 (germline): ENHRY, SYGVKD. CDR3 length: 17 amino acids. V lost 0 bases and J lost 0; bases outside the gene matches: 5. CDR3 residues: CAISESELAGPSYEQYF. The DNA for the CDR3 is TGTGCCATCAGTGAGTCTGAACTAGCGGGGCCCTCCTACGAGCAGTACTTC.

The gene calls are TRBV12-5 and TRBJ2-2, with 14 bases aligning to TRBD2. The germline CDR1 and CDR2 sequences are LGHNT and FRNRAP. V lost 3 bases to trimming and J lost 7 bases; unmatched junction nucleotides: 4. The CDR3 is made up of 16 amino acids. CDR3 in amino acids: CASGLRLAGGLGELFF. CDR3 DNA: TGTGCTAGTGGTTTACGACTAGCGGGGGGGCTCGGGGAGCTGTTTTTT.

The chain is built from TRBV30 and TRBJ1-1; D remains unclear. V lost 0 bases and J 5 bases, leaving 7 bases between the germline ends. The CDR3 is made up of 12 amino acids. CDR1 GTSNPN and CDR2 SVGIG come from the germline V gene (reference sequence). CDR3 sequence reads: CAWSVLGTEAFF. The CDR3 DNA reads TGTGCCTGGAGTGTACTAGGGACTGAAGCTTTCTTT. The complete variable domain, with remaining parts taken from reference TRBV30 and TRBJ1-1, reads SQTIHQWPATLVQPVGSPLSLECTVEGTSNPNLYWYRQAAGRGLQLLFYSVGIGQISSEVPQNLSASRPQDRQFILSSKKLLLSDSGFYLCAWSVLGTEAFFGQGTRLTVV.

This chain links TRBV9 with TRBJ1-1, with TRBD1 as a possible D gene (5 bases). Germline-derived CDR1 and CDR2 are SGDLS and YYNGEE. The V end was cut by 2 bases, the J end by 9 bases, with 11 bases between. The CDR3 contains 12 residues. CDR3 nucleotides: TGTGCCAGCAGCGTTGAAGGGGCACAAGCTTTCTTT. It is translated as CASSVEGAQAFF.

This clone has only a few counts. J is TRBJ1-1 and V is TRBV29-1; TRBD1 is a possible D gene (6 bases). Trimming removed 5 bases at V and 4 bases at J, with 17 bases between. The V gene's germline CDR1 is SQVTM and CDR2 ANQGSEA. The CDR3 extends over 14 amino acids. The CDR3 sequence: CSVRGRGWGTEAFF. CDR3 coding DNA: TGCAGCGTTCGAGGCAGGGGCTGGGGCACTGAAGCTTTCTTT. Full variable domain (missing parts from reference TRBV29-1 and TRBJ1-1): SAVISQKPSRDICQRGTSLTIQCQVDSQVTMMFWYRQQPGQSLTLIATANQGSEATYESGFVIDKFPISRPNLTFSTLTVSNMSPEDSSIYLCSVRGRGWGTEAFFGQGTRLTVV.